These 20 T cell receptor beta chains originate from one sample sequenced in a study of radiotherapy plus CTLA-4 blockade in lung cancer. This table comes from immunoSEQ multiplex PCR, and its TCRdb copy is limited to in-frame clones, with some not included. The sample contains about 82,000 clones, approximately 79% of which appear only once. Sequenced material: peripheral blood, taken from a patient treated with radiotherapy plus ipilimumab. The receptors come from a human donor with non-small cell lung cancer that progressed on radiotherapy plus ipilimumab.

This clone has a handful of counts. The chain couples TRBV18 to TRBJ1-4, with D hard to call. The CDR3 runs to 13 residues. CDR1 KGHSH and CDR2 LQKENI come from the germline V gene. V was shortened by 8 bases and J by 3 bases, with 10 bases between the two germline ends. The CDR3 DNA is TGTGCCAGCCACGGGGATTCTAATGAAAAACTGTTTTTT. It yields the protein CASHGDSNEKLFF. Filled out from reference TRBV18 and TRBJ1-4, the complete variable domain reads NAGVMQNPRHLVRRRGQEARLRCSPMKGHSHVYWYRQLPEEGLKFMVYLQKENIIDESGMPKERFSAEFPKEGPSILRIQQVVRGDSAAYFCASHGDSNEKLFFGSGTQLSVL.

The CDR3 sequence: CASSVERGGELFF. CDR3 bases: TGCGCCAGCAGCGTCGAGCGTGGCGGGGAGCTGTTTTTT. This sequence joins TRBV5-1 and TRBJ2-2; D not certain. The CDR3 contains 13 residues. Germline assignment: CDR1 SGHRS and CDR2 YFSETQ. V lost 4 bases and J 7 bases, leaving 11 bases between the germline ends.

The chain recombines TRBV2 with TRBJ2-7; 10 bases are a match to TRBD1. Germline V lookup: CDR1 SNHLY, CDR2 FYNNEI. CDR3 size: 12 residues. The trim removed 7 bases at V and 10 bases at J, leaving 7 bases unmatched. The CDR3: CASKTDRGQQYF. The CDR3 coding sequence is TGTGCCAGCAAAACCGACAGGGGGCAACAGTACTTC.

The rearrangement joins TRBV7-9 to TRBJ1-5, with a tentative D call TRBD1 (5 bases). The germline V gene has CDR1 SEHNR and CDR2 FQNEAQ (reference sequence). The CDR3 consists of 14 residues. V lost 3 bases and J lost 0, with 6 bases in between. CDR3 nucleotides: TGTGCCAGCAGCTTGACAGATAGCAATCAGCCCCAGCATTTT. Translated, it gives CASSLTDSNQPQHF.

In its sample, this clone was seen once. The V gene is TRBV6-5, the J gene TRBJ1-1; possibly TRBD1 for D (6 bases). V lost 5 bases and J lost 8, with 9 bases in between. The CDR3 length is 11 residues. Germline CDR1 MNHEY, CDR2 SVGAGI. CDR3 sequence (DNA): TGTGCCAGCAGTACGACAGGAGAAGCTTTCTTT. Protein sequence: CASSTTGEAFF.

The V call is TRBV19, the J call TRBJ1-1; 7 bases are shared with TRBD1. V lost 6 bases to trimming and J lost 8 bases; unmatched junction nucleotides: 6. The CDR3 consists of 12 residues. In germline, CDR1 is LNHDA, CDR2 SQIVND (reference sequence). This CDR3 is CASSPGGLEAFF. CDR3 DNA sequence: TGTGCCAGTAGCCCAGGGGGATTGGAAGCTTTCTTT.

Comments on this clone: Other DNA sequences in the same sample also yield this CDR3. The chain combines TRBV7-3 with TRBJ1-1; D may be TRBD1 (5 bases). The V gene's germline CDR1 is SGHTA and CDR2 FQGTGA. The CDR3 length is 13 residues. V lost 5 bases to trimming and J lost 2 bases, with 9 bases between them. CDR3 region: CASSPGQNTEAFF. The CDR3 nucleotides read TGTGCCAGCAGCCCCGGACAAAACACTGAAGCTTTCTTT.

This clone was observed a few times. The sample carries other DNA sequences with the same CDR3. The chain couples TRBV28 to TRBJ1-2, with 8 bases aligning to TRBD1. Germline V gives CDR1 MDHEN, CDR2 SYDVKM. CDR3 size: 13 residues. V trimming: 8 bases; J trimming: 2 bases; junction bases outside the gene matches: 4. The CDR3, as DNA: TGTGCCAGCCGGAGGACAGGGAACTATGGCTACACCTTC. Translating it yields CASRRTGNYGYTF.

CDR3 residues: CASTKGASSYNEQFF. The CDR3 region has the DNA TGTGCCAGCACCAAGGGGGCCAGCTCCTACAATGAGCAGTTCTTC. The genes are TRBV28 and TRBJ2-1; TRBD1 aligns across 7 bases. The CDR3 runs to 15 residues. Germline loops: CDR1 MDHEN, CDR2 SYDVKM. After removal of 7 bases from V and 0 bases from J, the junction contained 6 bases not matched to a gene.

The V gene is TRBV6-4, the J gene TRBJ2-1, with D possibly being TRBD2 (5 bases). Germline assignment: CDR1 MRHNA and CDR2 SNTAGT. This CDR3 contains 17 residues. V was shortened by 0 bases and J by 3 bases, with 15 bases between the two germline ends. The CDR3 sequence is CASSDSIVASGYNEQFF. CDR3 in DNA: TGTGCCAGCAGTGACTCGATTGTAGCGTCCGGCTACAATGAGCAGTTCTTC.

The table lists this clone with a count of one. The V call is TRBV7-9, the J call TRBJ1-1; no clear D gene. Trimming took off 2 bases at V and 4 bases at J, with 8 bases between the two ends. CDR3 length: 13 residues. The germline V gene encodes CDR1 SEHNR and CDR2 FQNEAQ (reference sequence). CDR3 sequence reads: CASSLSGPTEAFF. In DNA form, the CDR3 reads TGTGCCAGCAGCTTAAGCGGGCCCACTGAAGCTTTCTTT. Variable domain in full (rest from reference TRBV7-9 and TRBJ1-1): DTGVSQNPRHKITKRGQNVTFRCDPISEHNRLYWYRQTLGQGPEFLTYFQNEAQLEKSRLLSDRFSAERPKGSFSTLEIQRTEQGDSAMYLCASSLSGPTEAFFGQGTRLTVV.

The CDR3 loop is CASSQDAIYGQQETQYF. CDR3 coding DNA: TGCGCCAGCAGCCAAGATGCGATTTATGGGCAGCAAGAGACCCAGTACTTC. The chain has TRBV4-1 and TRBJ2-5, with D unresolved. Trimming cost V 0 bases and J 2 bases, with 16 bases left between them. CDR3 length: 17 amino acids. Germline-derived CDR1 and CDR2 are MGHRA and YSYEKL.

The chain has TRBV19 and TRBJ1-5, with D tentatively TRBD1 (6 bases). CDR1 and CDR2 (germline): LNHDA, SQIVND (reference sequence). The V end lost 8 bases, the J end lost 2 bases, and 19 bases lay between the germline ends. This CDR3 spans 16 amino acids. The CDR3 region has the DNA TGTGCCAGTCGAGATTGGGGGGGCCAAGGCAATCAGCCCCAGCATTTT. Translation: CASRDWGGQGNQPQHF.

The rearrangement uses TRBV7-8 and TRBJ2-7; TRBD2 matches at 11 bases. The V segment lost 5 bases and the J segment 7 bases; nucleotides outside the gene matches: 10. Germline CDR1 SGHVS, CDR2 FQNEAQ. The CDR3 has 15 amino acids. The CDR3 DNA sequence: TGTGCCAGCAGCCCTACTAGCGGGAGTGCGGGTGAGCAGTACTTC. Translation: CASSPTSGSAGEQYF.

This chain links TRBV9 with TRBJ2-2, with 7 bases fitting TRBD2. The CDR3 sequence is 15 residues long. The J segment lost 4 bases and the V segment lost 0 bases, leaving 3 bases of the junction unmatched. Germline V gene lookup returns CDR1 SGDLS and CDR2 YYNGEE. The CDR3 loop is CASSVGEGSTGELFF. CDR3 DNA: TGTGCCAGCAGCGTAGGGGAGGGGTCCACCGGGGAGCTGTTTTTT.

V gene TRBV5-1 combines with J gene TRBJ2-3; D perhaps matches TRBD2 (6 bases). The germline V gene encodes CDR1 SGHRS and CDR2 YFSETQ. The CDR3 covers 13 residues. Trimming took off 5 bases at V and 4 bases at J, with 11 bases between the two ends. The CDR3 reads CASRRESADTQYF. The DNA of the CDR3 is TGCGCCAGCAGACGGGAGTCGGCAGATACGCAGTATTTT.

This clone was seen a handful of times. The rearrangement links TRBV6-1 to TRBJ2-1; D is ambiguous. The CDR3 has 14 amino acids. Germline V gene data show CDR1 as MNHNS and CDR2 as SASEGT. Between the trimmed V and J ends, which lost 5 bases and 8 bases, there was a span of 16 bases. The CDR3 region has the DNA TGTGCCAGCAGTTCGGCGAGTAGAGTCGATGAGCAGTTCTTC. Translation gives CASSSASRVDEQFF.

Comment on this clone: At one boundary the junction diverges from the germline segment, which might be a read error. This chain uses TRBV25-1 with TRBJ2-2, with 12 nucleotides matching TRBD2. The CDR3 contains 16 residues. Germline assignment: CDR1 MGHDK and CDR2 SYGVNS. CDR3 bases: TGTGCCAGCAGTACTAGCGGGGGGAGGAACACCAGGGAGCTGTTTTTT. Its protein product is CASSTSGGRNTRELFF.

The chain couples TRBV5-5 to TRBJ2-7; 7 nucleotides align to TRBD1. Germline V gene data show CDR1 as SGHKS and CDR2 as YYEKEE (reference sequence). The CDR3 runs to 15 residues. Losses at the gene ends were 0 bases for V and 2 bases for J; bases not matched to a gene: 5. CDR3 sequence reads: CASSLAPGTAYEQYF. CDR3 in DNA: TGTGCCAGCAGCTTGGCCCCCGGGACAGCCTACGAGCAGTACTTC.

The rearrangement uses TRBV5-1 and TRBJ2-1; 7 bases agree with TRBD1. Germline V CDR1 and CDR2: SGHRS, YFSETQ. The CDR3 sequence is 13 residues long. V dropped 4 bases and J dropped 9; count of bases not matched to a gene: 7. The CDR3 nucleotides read TGCGCCAGCAGCATGACAGGGCGAAGTGAGCAGTTCTTC. Protein sequence: CASSMTGRSEQFF.